The rows below give T cell receptor beta chains drawn from one sample of a study of CD8 T cells in Susac syndrome. TCRdb reprocessed the immunoSEQ multiplex PCR reads with MiXCR, giving one entry per CDR3 protein. Of about 180,000 distinct CDR3 sequences in the sample, approximately 94% were seen once. Sequencing was carried out using CD4+ T cells from PBMCs. These receptors were collected from a human donor with multiple sclerosis. The CDR3 runs from the conserved cysteine through the conserved F or W. Each record gives: CDR3 length, D gene, clone size, J gene, V gene, CDR3 protein, CDR3 DNA. D genes are given only for firm matches. The size of a clone is reported for some rows only, either as once, few or many, or as a class for expanded clones.

15	-	-	TRBJ2-3	TRBV19	CASSWRGLSTDTQYF	TGTGCCAGTAGTTGGAGGGGACTCTCCACAGATACGCAGTATTTT
16	-	-	TRBJ1-5	TRBV30	CAWSPQTGWGNQPQHF	TGTGCCTGGAGTCCTCAAACAGGGTGGGGCAATCAGCCCCAGCATTTT
15	TRBD2	few	TRBJ2-1	TRBV3-1	CASSQASGGYNEQFF	TGTGCCAGCAGCCAGGCTAGCGGGGGTTACAATGAGCAGTTCTTC
13	TRBD1	-	TRBJ1-4	TRBV29-1	CSVDLGGDEKLFF	TGCAGCGTTGATTTAGGGGGCGACGAAAAACTGTTTTTT
15	TRBD2	-	TRBJ2-3	TRBV27	CASSLPAGGGDTQYF	TGTGCCAGCAGTTTACCAGCGGGGGGGGGAGATACGCAGTATTTT
16	TRBD1	-	TRBJ2-2	TRBV27	CASSLLPGQGTGELFF	TGTGCCAGCAGTTTATTGCCGGGACAGGGGACCGGGGAGCTGTTTTTT
15	-	-	TRBJ1-1	TRBV29-1	CSVAGRLRSDTEAFF	TGCAGCGTTGCAGGGAGGCTGAGGAGCGACACTGAAGCTTTCTTT
13	-	-	TRBJ1-1	TRBV10-3	CAITVSENTEAFF	TGTGCCATCACTGTTAGTGAGAACACTGAAGCTTTCTTT
16	TRBD2	-	TRBJ2-1	TRBV20-1	CSARPPSGGGHNEQFF	TGCAGTGCTAGACCTCCTAGCGGGGGGGGCCACAATGAGCAGTTCTTC
13	TRBD1	-	TRBJ2-3	TRBV29-1	CSGDRGGTDTQYF	TGCAGCGGGGACAGGGGAGGAACAGATACGCAGTATTTT
13	-	-	TRBJ2-1	TRBV10-3	CAISSEAYNEQFF	TGTGCCATTTCTAGCGAGGCCTACAATGAGCAGTTCTTC
14	TRBD1	-	TRBJ2-5	TRBV15	CATSRTGGQETQYF	TGTGCCACCAGCAGGACAGGGGGCCAAGAGACCCAGTACTTC
15	-	-	TRBJ2-1	TRBV3-1	CASSQDAGSYNEQFF	TGTGCCAGCAGCCAAGATGCGGGGTCCTACAATGAGCAGTTCTTC
15	TRBD1	-	TRBJ1-1	TRBV18	CASSPGQVINTEAFF	TGTGCCAGCTCACCAGGACAGGTTATTAACACTGAAGCTTTCTTT
15	-	-	TRBJ1-4	TRBV5-6	CASNWNGGPEEKLFF	TGTGCCAGCAATTGGAATGGGGGGCCTGAAGAAAAACTGTTTTTT
15	-	-	TRBJ2-7	TRBV18	CASSPPGNSGSEQYF	TGTGCCAGCTCACCACCGGGTAATAGCGGAAGCGAGCAGTACTTC
10	-	-	TRBJ1-2	TRBV30	CAWSGQEYTF	TGTGCCTGGAGTGGACAGGAATACACCTTC
14	-	-	TRBJ1-2	TRBV5-4	CASSLGAPVYGYTF	TGTGCCAGCAGCTTGGGGGCGCCAGTCTATGGCTACACCTTC
15	TRBD1	-	TRBJ1-6	TRBV7-9	CASSWGQGTGSPLHF	TGTGCCAGCAGCTGGGGACAGGGCACAGGTTCACCCCTCCACTTT
16	TRBD2	-	TRBJ2-3	TRBV6-5	CASSSSGGLVTDTQYF	TGTGCCAGCAGTTCCAGCGGGGGGCTCGTCACAGATACGCAGTATTTT
13	-	-	TRBJ2-3	TRBV11-3	CASSSIPTDTQYF	TGTGCCAGCAGCTCTATCCCCACAGATACGCAGTATTTT
14	TRBD1	few	TRBJ2-5	TRBV7-7	CASSPNRGQETQYF	TGTGCTAGCAGCCCGAACAGGGGGCAAGAGACCCAGTACTTC
12	TRBD1	-	TRBJ2-1	TRBV6-6	CASSAGGNEQFF	TGTGCCAGCAGTGCAGGGGGCAATGAGCAGTTCTTC
12	-	-	TRBJ2-3	TRBV30	CAWSVLGDTQYF	TGTGCCTGGAGTGTACTTGGAGATACGCAGTATTTT
14	TRBD1	-	TRBJ1-2	TRBV6-6	CASSFGQGGYGYTF	TGTGCCAGCAGTTTTGGACAGGGAGGTTACGGCTACACCTTC
16	TRBD1	-	TRBJ2-3	TRBV7-2	CASSLTGARGTDTQYF	TGTGCCAGCAGCTTAACAGGGGCCCGTGGCACAGATACGCAGTATTTT
16	-	-	TRBJ1-6	TRBV9	CASRQTESSYNSPLHF	TGTGCCAGCAGACAAACCGAAAGCTCCTATAATTCACCCCTCCACTTT
15	-	-	TRBJ2-4	TRBV6-2/TRBV6-3	CASSFTLQAKNIQYF	TGTGCCAGCAGTTTCACCCTCCAAGCCAAAAACATTCAGTACTTC
15	-	-	TRBJ1-2	TRBV21-1	CASSNVPGGVGGYTF	TGTGCCAGCAGCAATGTACCAGGGGGCGTTGGTGGCTACACCTTC
13	-	-	TRBJ2-3	TRBV5-1	CASGGSSTDTQYF	TGCGCCAGCGGGGGGAGTAGCACAGATACGCAGTATTTT
14	-	once	TRBJ2-5	TRBV5-4	CASSWGPLQETQYF	TGTGCCAGCAGCTGGGGCCCCCTACAAGAGACCCAGTACTTC
16	-	few	TRBJ2-5	TRBV6-5	CASSYTLGGQQETQYF	TGTGCCAGCAGTTACACTCTTGGAGGCCAGCAAGAGACCCAGTACTTC
11	-	-	TRBJ2-5	TRBV6-2/TRBV6-3	CASSPGGVQYF	TGTGCCAGCAGCCCAGGGGGGGTCCAGTACTTC
15	-	once	TRBJ2-1	TRBV7-3	CASSPQAQLYNEQFF	TGTGCCAGCAGCCCCCAGGCGCAGCTTTACAATGAGCAGTTCTTC
15	TRBD1	-	TRBJ1-2	TRBV7-2	CASSSPGQENYGYTF	TGTGCCAGCAGCTCGCCGGGACAGGAAAACTATGGCTACACCTTC
15	TRBD1	-	TRBJ2-7	TRBV20-1	CSAGDPRQGAYEQYF	TGCAGTGCTGGAGATCCTAGACAGGGGGCCTACGAGCAGTACTTC
14	-	-	TRBJ1-2	TRBV30	CAWSVRGAGSGYTF	TGTGCCTGGAGTGTACGGGGGGCAGGGTCTGGCTACACCTTC
17	TRBD1	once	TRBJ2-7	TRBV4-2	CASSQGRDRPTNYEQYF	TGTGCCAGCAGCCAAGGACGGGACAGGCCTACCAACTACGAGCAGTACTTC
14	TRBD1	-	TRBJ1-2	TRBV30	CAWSTGDRFYGYTF	TGTGCCTGGTCCACAGGGGACCGATTCTATGGCTACACCTTC
11	-	-	TRBJ1-1	TRBV20-1	CSARGPLEAFF	TGCAGTGCCAGGGGCCCTCTTGAAGCTTTCTTT
13	-	-	TRBJ1-1	TRBV30	CAWSLTVRGRAFF	TGTGCCTGGAGTCTAACCGTCCGGGGCCGAGCTTTCTTT
16	TRBD2	once	TRBJ2-7	TRBV11-2	CASSPSWGGPTYEQYF	TGTGCCAGCAGCCCTTCCTGGGGGGGACCGACCTACGAGCAGTACTTC
16	-	-	TRBJ2-3	TRBV4-1	CASSQESPQRTDTQYF	TGCGCCAGCAGCCAAGAATCCCCGCAAAGAACAGATACGCAGTATTTT
12	-	-	TRBJ2-7	TRBV2	CASTVGSYEQYF	TGTGCCAGCACAGTCGGGTCATACGAGCAGTACTTC
15	-	-	TRBJ2-3	TRBV20-1	CSAIRFQGTSDTQYF	TGCAGTGCTATCCGCTTCCAGGGAACCTCAGATACGCAGTATTTT
13	-	-	TRBJ2-7	TRBV3-1	CASSQELTAEEYF	TGTGCCAGCAGCCAAGAATTGACAGCCGAGGAGTACTTC
15	TRBD1	-	TRBJ1-2	TRBV4-3	CASSRDSSFNYGYTF	TGCGCCAGCAGCCGGGACAGTTCCTTTAACTATGGCTACACCTTC
15	-	-	TRBJ2-3	TRBV27	CASSPRTVTTDTQYF	TGTGCCAGCAGTCCAAGGACGGTGACCACAGATACGCAGTATTTT
16	-	-	TRBJ1-1	TRBV18	CASSPLQGQANTEAFF	TGTGCCAGCTCACCACTTCAGGGACAAGCGAACACTGAAGCTTTCTTT
13	TRBD2	-	TRBJ2-1	TRBV20-1	CSARASGYNEQFF	TGCAGTGCTAGGGCTAGCGGGTACAATGAGCAGTTCTTC
14	-	-	TRBJ2-5	TRBV9	CASSVGEGEETQYF	TGTGCCAGCAGCGTAGGTGAAGGGGAAGAGACCCAGTACTTC